This T cell receptor beta chain derives from a study of blood T cell repertoires in COVID-19. Study background: Some COVID-19 samples were acute and others convalescent; all came from the United States, Italy and Spain.

Sequencing used immunoSEQ multiplex PCR; TCRdb keeps in-frame clones, though not all of them. The sample yields under 150,000 clones, about 84% seen once. This CDR3 region has 14 residues. Trimming took 4 bases from V and 2 from J; bases not matched to a gene: 4. Per germline, CDR1 SGHRS and CDR2 YFSETQ. The chain uses TRBV5-1 and TRBJ2-5; TRBD2 aligns across 8 bases. The sequence came from a human donor in a cohort sampled during active COVID-19. The sample was peripheral blood. The DNA for the CDR3 is TGCGCCAGCAGCGTGACGGGGGGGCAAGAGACCCAGTACTTC. It is translated as CASSVTGGQETQYF.